A selection of T cell receptor beta chains follows, all from one sample in a study of blood T cell repertoires in COVID-19. TCRdb's copy holds only in-frame clones and misses some; the assay was immunoSEQ multiplex PCR. The repertoire holds about 160,000 clones, approximately 84% seen once, with more than 0.85% in the top ten. Sequenced input: peripheral blood. The receptor source for this set is a man between 40 and 49 years old with acute or convalescent COVID-19. The CDR3 runs from the conserved cysteine through the conserved F or W. D genes are given only for firm matches. For some rows the clone size is stated as once, few or many, or as a class when expanded; others skip it.

TRBV7-2,-,TRBJ2-1,-,TGTGCCAGCAGCCCCCGGGCAGGGCATGAGCAGTTCTTC,CASSPRAGHEQFF
TRBV5-4,-,TRBJ1-1,-,TGTGCCAGCAGCTTAGTGGGGGCAGTAGGGACTGAAGCTTTCTTT,CASSLVGAVGTEAFF
TRBV5-6,-,TRBJ1-6,-,TGTGCCAGCAGTTCCGGGATAGGTAATTCACCCCTCCACTTT,CASSSGIGNSPLHF
TRBV7-3,-,TRBJ1-2,-,TGTGCCAGCAGCTTACTCTACAGGGATGATGGCTACACCTTC,CASSLLYRDDGYTF
TRBV5-6,few,TRBJ1-5,-,TGTGCCAGCAGCTTGTCTAATCAGCCCCAGCATTTT,CASSLSNQPQHF
TRBV30,-,TRBJ1-3,-,TGTGCCTGGAGTGTCTCGGGGGGGGCGCGTGGAAACACCATATATTTT,CAWSVSGGARGNTIYF
TRBV5-4,few,TRBJ1-6,TRBD1,TGTGCCAGCAGCCCCGACAGGGAGAAAATTCGGGCCCTCCACTTT,CASSPDREKIRALHF
TRBV18,-,TRBJ2-2,-,TGTGCCAGCTCACCACAAGTGAGACAGCCAAACACCGGGGAGCTGTTTTTT,CASSPQVRQPNTGELFF
TRBV6-2/TRBV6-3,-,TRBJ2-3,-,TGTGCCAGCAGTTCCCACGCAGGGAAGACAGATACGCAGTATTTT,CASSSHAGKTDTQYF
TRBV5-6,-,TRBJ1-1,-,TGTGCCAGCAGGGTCGAGGGGGTGAACACTGAAGCTTTCTTT,CASRVEGVNTEAFF
TRBV7-2,-,TRBJ1-1,-,TGTGCCAGCAGCTTAGGGCAGAGGGTGGCAGCTTTCTTT,CASSLGQRVAAFF
TRBV3-1/TRBV3-2,-,TRBJ2-5,-,TGTGCCAGCAGCCGATACTCACACGGAGGCAGCCAAGAGACCCAGTACTTC,CASSRYSHGGSQETQYF
TRBV28,-,TRBJ2-3,-,TGTGCCAGCAGCCCATCGGGACACACTCAGGATACGCAGTATTTT,CASSPSGHTQDTQYF
TRBV11-2,once,TRBJ1-3,-,TGTGCCAGCAGCTTAGCGGGTTCTGGAAACACCATATATTTT,CASSLAGSGNTIYF
TRBV2,-,TRBJ1-1,-,TGTGCCAGCAGTGAAAGGATGACTACTGAAGCTTTCTTT,CASSERMTTEAFF
TRBV18,-,TRBJ1-4,-,TGTGCCAGCTCATCGCAGGGGTCAGCAACTAATGAAAAACTGTTTTTT,CASSSQGSATNEKLFF
TRBV2,-,TRBJ1-2,TRBD1,TGTGCCAGCAGTCCCGGGACAGGGGGGAACTATGGCTACACCTTC,CASSPGTGGNYGYTF
TRBV3-1/TRBV3-2,-,TRBJ2-3,-,TGTGCCAGCAGCCAAGTGGATCGGGGAGCGACGCGAAATACGCAGTATTTT,CASSQVDRGATRNTQYF
TRBV7-8,-,TRBJ1-2,-,TGTGCCAGCAGCTTGGGGGGGGACGGCTACACCTTC,CASSLGGDGYTF
TRBV28,-,TRBJ1-2,TRBD1,TGTGCCAGCAGTTTAGGAGGCAGGACAGGGGATGGTGGCTATGGCTACACCTTC,CASSLGGRTGDGGYGYTF
TRBV5-1,-,TRBJ1-1,-,TGCGCCAGCAGCTTGACTGGGCCCACTGAAGCTTTCTTT,CASSLTGPTEAFF
TRBV5-6,-,TRBJ1-2,-,TGTGCCAGCAGCTTGGGACAGAACTATGGCTACACCTTC,CASSLGQNYGYTF
TRBV7-6,many,TRBJ2-5,-,TGTGCCAGCAGCTTAGTGGGAGGGGGCCAAGAGACCCAGTACTTC,CASSLVGGGQETQYF
TRBV3-1/TRBV3-2,-,TRBJ1-1,-,TGTGCCAGCAGCCAAGGGGCCGGGGGAGCTTTCTTT,CASSQGAGGAFF
TRBV19,-,TRBJ1-1,-,TGTGCCAGTAGTGGCCAGGTGAACACTGAAGCTTTCTTT,CASSGQVNTEAFF
TRBV11-2,-,TRBJ1-4,-,TGTGCCAGCAGCTTAGGGCGCGGGGGGGAGATTAATGAAAAACTGTTTTTT,CASSLGRGGEINEKLFF
TRBV9,once,TRBJ2-1,TRBD2,TGTGCCAGCAGCTTCCGACTAGCGGGGAGCAGTGAGCAGTTCTTC,CASSFRLAGSSEQFF
TRBV28,-,TRBJ1-2,-,TGTGCCAGCAGTTTAACAGGTTATGGCTACACCTTC,CASSLTGYGYTF
TRBV10-3,-,TRBJ2-3,-,TGTGCCATCAGTGGGGGGGATAGGGGCACAGATACGCAGTATTTT,CAISGGDRGTDTQYF
TRBV5-1,once,TRBJ1-5,-,TGCGCCAGCAGCCCCGGGGGTGCGAAACAGCCCCAGCATTTT,CASSPGGAKQPQHF
TRBV11-2,-,TRBJ2-7,TRBD2,TGTGCCAGCACCCCTTTAGCGGGTTCCTACGAGCAGTACTTC,CASTPLAGSYEQYF
TRBV5-1,-,TRBJ1-2,TRBD1,TGCGCCAGCAGCTTGGGACGTGGACAGGAGGACTCTAACGGCTACACCTTC,CASSLGRGQEDSNGYTF
TRBV19,-,TRBJ1-5,TRBD1,TGTGCCAGTAGTATAGGACAGGGTACCCATAGCAATCAGCCCCAGCATTTT,CASSIGQGTHSNQPQHF
TRBV5-4,-,TRBJ1-3,-,TGTGCCAGCAGCTTGACAGGGTCTGGAAACACCATATATTTT,CASSLTGSGNTIYF
TRBV10-1,-,TRBJ2-1,TRBD2,TGCGCCAGCAGTGAGGCGGGGGGCCGGATTGGGGAGCAGTTCTTC,CASSEAGGRIGEQFF
TRBV6-2/TRBV6-3,once,TRBJ2-1,TRBD2,TGTGCCAGCAGTTACTGGTCTAGCGGGCAATACAATGAGCAGTTCTTC,CASSYWSSGQYNEQFF
TRBV29-1,-,TRBJ2-7,TRBD2,TGCAGCGTTGAGTCACTAGCGGGGGGTTTTCGCGAGCAGTACTTC,CSVESLAGGFREQYF
TRBV5-1,-,TRBJ2-7,-,TGCGCCAGCAGATTTGAGGGGGGGAATGAGCAGTACTTC,CASRFEGGNEQYF
TRBV11-2,few,TRBJ2-2,-,TGTGCCAGCAGCTTAGGGAGGAATACCGGGGAGCTGTTTTTT,CASSLGRNTGELFF
TRBV15,-,TRBJ1-5,-,TGTGCCACCAGCAGAGATAGGGGACAGCCCCAGCATTTT,CATSRDRGQPQHF
TRBV7-8,-,TRBJ2-3,-,TGTGCCAGCAGCTTGGCGAGGGTGGTGGGCCACACAGATACGCAGTATTTT,CASSLARVVGHTDTQYF
TRBV30,-,TRBJ1-2,-,TGTGCCTGGAGGCAGGCCTATGGCTACACCTTC,CAWRQAYGYTF
TRBV10-3,-,TRBJ2-3,TRBD1,TGTGCCATCAGGACCTCGGGACAGGATACGCAGTATTTT,CAIRTSGQDTQYF
TRBV7-6,-,TRBJ2-5,-,TGTGCCAGCAGCCTCGGACTGGTGCGAGAGACCCAGTACTTC,CASSLGLVRETQYF
TRBV5-6,-,TRBJ2-3,TRBD1,TGTGCCAGCAGCCCGGGGACAGGGAGGACAGATACGCAGTATTTT,CASSPGTGRTDTQYF
TRBV6-5,-,TRBJ1-1,TRBD1,TGTGCCAGCAAACAGGGGGCGCAGAACACTGAAGCTTTCTTT,CASKQGAQNTEAFF
TRBV15,-,TRBJ1-4,-,TGTGCCACCAGCAGACCATCCCGACAGTTGGGCGAAAAACTGTTTTTT,CATSRPSRQLGEKLFF